The rows below give T cell receptor beta chains drawn from one sample of a study of blood T cell repertoires in COVID-19. The assay was immunoSEQ multiplex PCR, and TCRdb's table has in-frame clones only and misses some. The data contain some 220,000 clones, 80% to 85% of them seen just once; the ten biggest clones take up around a sixth. The sample consisted of peripheral blood. Every receptor here comes from a woman aged 80 or older with active or convalescent COVID-19. The CDR3 runs from the conserved cysteine through the conserved F or W. The order of the fields is J gene, V gene, D gene, clone size, CDR3 protein, CDR3 DNA. The D gene is left open where the match is weak. Rows may omit the clone size; those that give it use once, few, many or a size class.

j_call: TRBJ2-3; v_call: TRBV6-5; d_call: TRBD2; clone_size: .; cdr3_aa: CASSPSGITDTQYF; cdr3_nt: TGTGCCAGCAGTCCGAGCGGGATAACAGATACGCAGTATTTT
j_call: TRBJ2-1; v_call: TRBV12-5; d_call: TRBD1; clone_size: .; cdr3_aa: CASGPGQGTHGGEQFF; cdr3_nt: TGTGCTAGTGGCCCGGGACAGGGGACACATGGGGGTGAGCAGTTCTTC
j_call: TRBJ2-5; v_call: TRBV15; d_call: TRBD2; clone_size: .; cdr3_aa: CATSSTLAGQETQYF; cdr3_nt: TGTGCCACCAGCAGTACACTAGCGGGGCAAGAGACCCAGTACTTC
j_call: TRBJ2-3; v_call: TRBV19; d_call: .; clone_size: .; cdr3_aa: CASSIEGVGQTDTQYF; cdr3_nt: TGTGCCAGTAGTATTGAAGGGGTTGGTCAAACAGATACGCAGTATTTT
j_call: TRBJ2-3; v_call: TRBV4-3; d_call: TRBD2; clone_size: .; cdr3_aa: CASSQEWAFGSGSTDTQYF; cdr3_nt: TGCGCCAGCAGCCAAGAGTGGGCATTCGGTAGCGGGAGTACAGATACGCAGTATTTT
j_call: TRBJ2-1; v_call: TRBV4-1; d_call: .; clone_size: .; cdr3_aa: CASSGSGFAYNEQFF; cdr3_nt: TGCGCCAGCAGTGGCTCAGGATTCGCCTACAATGAGCAGTTCTTC
j_call: TRBJ2-5; v_call: TRBV7-9; d_call: .; clone_size: .; cdr3_aa: CASSLRRDLQETQYF; cdr3_nt: TGTGCCAGCAGCCTAAGACGGGACTTACAAGAGACCCAGTACTTC
j_call: TRBJ1-1; v_call: TRBV5-1; d_call: .; clone_size: .; cdr3_aa: CASSRREANTEAFF; cdr3_nt: TGCGCCAGCAGCCGGAGGGAAGCGAACACTGAAGCTTTCTTT
j_call: TRBJ2-5; v_call: TRBV5-1; d_call: TRBD2; clone_size: once; cdr3_aa: CASSPTSGGALQETQYF; cdr3_nt: TGCGCCAGCAGCCCTACTAGCGGGGGGGCCCTCCAAGAGACCCAGTACTTC
j_call: TRBJ1-6; v_call: TRBV19; d_call: .; clone_size: .; cdr3_aa: CASIVNAHGINSPLHF; cdr3_nt: TGTGCCAGTATCGTTAATGCACACGGGATTAATTCACCCCTCCACTTT
j_call: TRBJ2-2; v_call: TRBV11-3; d_call: TRBD1; clone_size: many; cdr3_aa: CASSLDSGAGGAGELFF; cdr3_nt: TGTGCCAGCAGCTTAGATTCCGGGGCAGGGGGCGCCGGGGAGCTGTTTTTT
j_call: TRBJ1-1; v_call: TRBV7-8; d_call: .; clone_size: .; cdr3_aa: CASSSDGGNTEAFF; cdr3_nt: TGTGCCAGCAGCTCGGACGGGGGGAACACTGAAGCTTTCTTT
j_call: TRBJ2-1; v_call: TRBV30; d_call: TRBD1; clone_size: .; cdr3_aa: CAWSGDRANEQFF; cdr3_nt: TGTGCCTGGAGCGGGGACAGGGCCAATGAGCAGTTCTTC
j_call: TRBJ1-4; v_call: TRBV10-2; d_call: TRBD1; clone_size: .; cdr3_aa: CATRQGVGNEKLFF; cdr3_nt: TGCGCCACCCGACAGGGGGTGGGAAATGAAAAACTGTTTTTT
j_call: TRBJ1-3; v_call: TRBV18; d_call: .; clone_size: .; cdr3_aa: CASFRSGFSGNTIYF; cdr3_nt: TGTGCCAGCTTCCGGTCAGGGTTCTCTGGAAACACCATATATTTT
j_call: TRBJ1-2; v_call: TRBV19; d_call: TRBD1; clone_size: few; cdr3_aa: CASNQGQGLYGYTF; cdr3_nt: TGTGCCAGTAATCAGGGACAGGGTCTCTATGGCTACACCTTC